The 15 T cell receptor beta chains below were found in one sample sequenced in a study of cytomegalovirus exposure and HLA in healthy donors. Primers: 60 Vbeta forward and 13 Jbeta reverse. Produced via immunoSEQ multiplex PCR; TCRdb's table is partial and in-frame only. This table has 95,000 to 110,000 clones, approximately 80% appearing once. The sequenced sample consisted of PBMCs. The receptors shown here come from a male donor in good health and CMV-seronegative.

The table lists this clone with a count of one. The V and J genes are TRBV9 and TRBJ1-5, with unresolved D. The CDR3 covers 15 residues. CDR1 and CDR2 (germline): SGDLS, YYNGEE. V gave up 0 bases and J gave up 0 bases, with 7 bases separating them. In DNA form, the CDR3 reads TGTGCCAGCAGCGTAGATGGAGGTAGCAATCAGCCCCAGCATTTT. Amino acids: CASSVDGGSNQPQHF.

The chain recombines TRBV4-1 with TRBJ2-3; tentatively, D is TRBD2 (5 bases). CDR1 and CDR2 (germline): MGHRA, YSYEKL. Trimming took off 0 bases at V and 5 bases at J, with 15 bases between the two ends. This CDR3 has 16 residues. CDR3 protein: CASSQEPEVREDTQYF. The CDR3, as DNA: TGCGCCAGCAGCCAAGAACCGGAGGTGAGGGAAGATACGCAGTATTTT.

CDR3 in DNA: TGTGCCAGCAGCCAAGTGGGGGCCTATGGCTACACCTTC. Translated, it gives CASSQVGAYGYTF. The chain carries TRBV2 and TRBJ1-2, with D tentatively TRBD1 (6 bases). Trimming removed 6 bases from V and 4 bases from J, with 12 bases in between. The CDR3 covers 13 residues. The germline V gene has CDR1 SNHLY and CDR2 FYNNEI.

The chain couples TRBV7-2 to TRBJ2-5; the match to TRBD1 covers 9 bases. The V gene end was trimmed by 1 base and the J gene end by 3 bases; junction bases not matched to a gene: 3. The CDR3 length is 15 residues. The germline CDR1 and CDR2 sequences are SGHTA and FQGNSA. The CDR3 DNA sequence: TGTGCCAGCAGCTTAGGAGGGGACAGGGAAGAGACCCAGTACTTC. It yields the protein CASSLGGDREETQYF.

The V gene is TRBV18, the J gene TRBJ2-3; TRBD1 matches 7 bases. With V trimmed by 2 bases and J by 0 bases, 11 bases remained unmatched. CDR3 length: 18 residues. The germline V gene encodes CDR1 KGHSH and CDR2 LQKENI. The CDR3: CASSPTAPGQTSTDTQYF. In nucleotides, the CDR3 is TGTGCCAGCTCACCAACCGCACCGGGACAGACTAGCACAGATACGCAGTATTTT. Full variable domain (missing parts from reference TRBV18 and TRBJ2-3): NAGVMQNPRHLVRRRGQEARLRCSPMKGHSHVYWYRQLPEEGLKFMVYLQKENIIDESGMPKERFSAEFPKEGPSILRIQQVVRGDSAAYFCASSPTAPGQTSTDTQYFGPGTRLTVL.

This rearrangement joins TRBV2 to TRBJ2-1; TRBD2 agrees at 8 bases. The CDR3 sequence is 16 residues long. Germline V lookup: CDR1 SNHLY, CDR2 FYNNEI. The J segment lost 8 bases and the V segment lost 1 base, leaving 10 bases of the junction unmatched. The CDR3 loop is CASSEGHSGSKDEQFF. The CDR3 coding sequence is TGTGCCAGCAGTGAAGGACACAGCGGGAGTAAGGATGAGCAGTTCTTC.

CDR3 protein: CASRVGLAGSYEQYF. CDR3 coding DNA: TGTGCCAGCAGGGTAGGACTAGCGGGCTCCTACGAGCAGTACTTC. The genes are TRBV6-1 and TRBJ2-7, with 11 bases that match TRBD2. CDR1 MNHNS and CDR2 SASEGT come from the germline V gene. The CDR3 runs 15 residues. With V trimmed by 6 bases and J by 0 bases, 4 bases remained unmatched.

The chain employs TRBV15 and TRBJ1-2; the D is unclear. CDR1 and CDR2 (germline): LNHNV, YYDKDF (reference sequence). The CDR3 runs to 15 residues. V lost 0 bases to trimming and J lost 5 bases, with 13 bases between them. CDR3 DNA sequence: TGTGCCACCAGCAGAGATTCAGAGGGTCGGTATGGCTACACCTTC. Translation: CATSRDSEGRYGYTF. The full variable domain, in which reference TRBV15 and TRBJ1-2 provide the parts outside the CDR3, is DAMVIQNPRYQVTQFGKPVTLSCSQTLNHNVMYWYQQKSSQAPKLLFHYYDKDFNNEADTPDNFQSRRPNTSFCFLDIRSPGLGDTAMYLCATSRDSEGRYGYTFGSGTRLTVV.

The rearrangement uses TRBV5-1 and TRBJ2-3, with D perhaps matching TRBD2 (6 bases). The CDR3 sequence is 14 residues long. Trimming shortened V by 0 bases and J by 6 bases, and 11 bases separated the two germline ends. Germline-derived CDR1 and CDR2 are SGHRS and YFSETQ. CDR3 residues: CASSLAGGGDTQYF. In DNA, the CDR3 is TGCGCCAGCAGCTTGGCCGGTGGGGGGGATACGCAGTATTTT.

V is TRBV7-8 and J is TRBJ2-2; D is perhaps TRBD2 (5 bases). The CDR3 runs 13 residues. The V and J ends lost 4 bases and 9 bases respectively, with 12 bases between them. Germline V lookup: CDR1 SGHVS, CDR2 FQNEAQ. The DNA of the CDR3 is TGTGCCAGCAGCTCCTCGGGGATCCGGGAGCTGTTTTTT. The encoded protein is CASSSSGIRELFF.

V usage is TRBV27 and J usage is TRBJ2-5; TRBD2 might be the D (6 bases). The DNA end lines up better with TRBJ2-7; the J call may be wrong. The CDR3 extends over 14 amino acids. Germline values: CDR1 MNHEY, CDR2 SMNVEV (reference sequence). CDR3 in DNA: TGTGCCAGCAGTTTCGGGACTTACTCCTACGAGCAGTACTTC. Its protein product is CASSFGTYSYEQYF.

The chain couples TRBV5-4 to TRBJ2-5, with 9 bases lining up with TRBD2. The DNA end is a closer match to TRBJ2-7, so the J assignment may be wrong. The germline V gene encodes CDR1 SGHNT and CDR2 YYREEE (reference sequence). The CDR3 length is 16 residues. DNA for the CDR3: TGTGCCAGCAGCTTGGCTGGGCGGGGGGGTAGAAACGAGCAGTACTTC. Its translation is CASSLAGRGGRNEQYF.

This chain connects TRBV5-1 to TRBJ2-7; no definite D call. Germline CDR1 reads SGHRS; CDR2 reads YFSETQ. V was trimmed by 0 bases and J by 3 bases, leaving 13 bases between them. This CDR3 has 15 amino acids. CDR3: CASSLGSGSIYEQYF. In nucleotides, the CDR3 is TGCGCCAGCAGCTTGGGTTCAGGATCGATCTACGAGCAGTACTTC.

The chain couples TRBV30 to TRBJ2-3; 8 positions match TRBD2. Trimming removed 6 bases from V and 8 bases from J; junction bases left unmatched: 16. CDR1 is GTSNPN, CDR2 SVGIG, per germline (reference sequence). The CDR3 spans 15 residues. CDR3 amino acids: CACHGLAGSLGTQYF. In DNA, the CDR3 is TGTGCCTGCCATGGACTAGCCGGGAGTTTAGGTACGCAGTATTTT.

The chain uses TRBV6-1 and TRBJ1-2, with D tentatively TRBD1 (6 bases). The germline gives CDR1 MNHNS, CDR2 SASEGT. V lost 1 base to trimming and J lost 3 bases, with 6 bases between them. The CDR3 runs to 13 residues. CDR3 bases: TGTGCCAGCAGTGAAGACAGGGACTATGGCTACACCTTC. Its protein product is CASSEDRDYGYTF.